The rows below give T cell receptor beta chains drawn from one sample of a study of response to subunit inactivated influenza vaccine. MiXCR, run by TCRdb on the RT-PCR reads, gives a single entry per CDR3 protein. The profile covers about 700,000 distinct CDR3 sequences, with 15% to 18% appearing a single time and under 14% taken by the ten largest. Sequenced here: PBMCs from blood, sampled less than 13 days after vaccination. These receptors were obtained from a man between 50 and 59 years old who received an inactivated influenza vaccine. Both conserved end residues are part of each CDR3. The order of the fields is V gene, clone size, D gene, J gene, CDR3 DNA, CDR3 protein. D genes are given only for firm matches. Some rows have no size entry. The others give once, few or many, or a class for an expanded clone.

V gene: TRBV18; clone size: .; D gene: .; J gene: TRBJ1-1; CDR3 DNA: TGTGCCAGCTCACCAGGTGAGATCCGAACAGGTACTGAAGCTTTCTTT; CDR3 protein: CASSPGEIRTGTEAFF
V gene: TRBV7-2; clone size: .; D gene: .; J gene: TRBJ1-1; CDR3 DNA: TGTGCCAGCAGCCCTAGGGCTGAAGCTTTCTTT; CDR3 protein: CASSPRAEAFF
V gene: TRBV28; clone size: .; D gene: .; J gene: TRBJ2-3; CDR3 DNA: TGTGCCAGCAGTTTGATCCGTGTCTCTAGCACAGATACGCAGTATTTT; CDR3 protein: CASSLIRVSSTDTQYF
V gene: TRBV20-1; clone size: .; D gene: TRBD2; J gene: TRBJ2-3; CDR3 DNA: TGCAGTGCTGGTGAGACTAGCGGGGAAGATACGCAGTATTTT; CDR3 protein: CSAGETSGEDTQYF
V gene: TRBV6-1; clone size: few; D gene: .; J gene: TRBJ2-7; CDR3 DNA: TGTGCCAGCAGTGAATTGGTACGAGAGCAGTACTTC; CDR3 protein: CASSELVREQYF
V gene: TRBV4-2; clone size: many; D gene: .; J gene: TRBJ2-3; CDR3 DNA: TGTGCCAGCAGCCAAGATGGTCGCACAGATACGCAGTATTTT; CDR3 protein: CASSQDGRTDTQYF
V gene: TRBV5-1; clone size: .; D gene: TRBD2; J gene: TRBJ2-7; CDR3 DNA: TGCGCCAGCAGCTTGGGGAGCGGGGGCCTCTACGAGCAGTACTTC; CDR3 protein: CASSLGSGGLYEQYF
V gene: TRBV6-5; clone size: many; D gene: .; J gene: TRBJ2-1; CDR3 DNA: TGTGCCAGCAGTTACGACGGGGACTACAATGAGCAGTTCTTC; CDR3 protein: CASSYDGDYNEQFF
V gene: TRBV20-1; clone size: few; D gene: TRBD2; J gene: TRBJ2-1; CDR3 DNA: TGCAGTGCTGCTACGGGACTAGGCTACAATGAGCAGTTCTTC; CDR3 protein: CSAATGLGYNEQFF
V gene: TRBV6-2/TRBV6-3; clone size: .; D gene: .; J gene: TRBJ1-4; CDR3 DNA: TGTGCCAGCAGCCCCCACCCGACAGACCCCTCAACTAATGAAAAACTGTTTTTT; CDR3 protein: CASSPHPTDPSTNEKLFF
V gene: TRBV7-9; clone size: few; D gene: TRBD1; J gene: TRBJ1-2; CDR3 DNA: TGTGCCAGCAGCTTCACAGGGGCTGGTGGCTACACCTTC; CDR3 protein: CASSFTGAGGYTF
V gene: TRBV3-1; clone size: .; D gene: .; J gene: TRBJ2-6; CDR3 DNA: TGTGCCAGCAGCCAAGATGAGGGTCCTTCTGGGGCCAACGTCCTGACTTTC; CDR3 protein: CASSQDEGPSGANVLTF
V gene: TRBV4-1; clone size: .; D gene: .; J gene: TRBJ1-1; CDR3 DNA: TGCGCCAGCAGCCAAGCGTCAGCAGCTATGAACACTGAAGCTTTCTTT; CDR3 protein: CASSQASAAMNTEAFF
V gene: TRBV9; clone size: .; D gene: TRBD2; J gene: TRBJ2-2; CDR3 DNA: TGTGCCAGCAGCGTATCCATGACTAGCGGGATTTCGAGAGGGGAGCTGTTTTTT; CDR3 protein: CASSVSMTSGISRGELFF
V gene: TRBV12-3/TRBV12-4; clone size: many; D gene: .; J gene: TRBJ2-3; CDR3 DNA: TGTGCCAGCAATTACGACAGGACTAGCACAGATACGCAGTATTTT; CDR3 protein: CASNYDRTSTDTQYF
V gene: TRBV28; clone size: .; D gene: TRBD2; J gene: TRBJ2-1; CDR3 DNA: TGTGCCAGCAGTGCCTATTTTGGGCGGGGGGGCCTTAGGGCCTACAATGAGCAGTTCTTC; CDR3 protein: CASSAYFGRGGLRAYNEQFF
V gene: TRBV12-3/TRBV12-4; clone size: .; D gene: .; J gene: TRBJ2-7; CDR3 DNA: TGTGCCAGCAGTCCGAGACAGGCGCGCTCCTACGAGCAGTACTTC; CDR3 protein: CASSPRQARSYEQYF
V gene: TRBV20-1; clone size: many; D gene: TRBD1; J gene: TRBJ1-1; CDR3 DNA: TGCAGTGCTGACGGGACAGGGGGCTTTCGGAACACTGAAGCTTTCTTT; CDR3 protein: CSADGTGGFRNTEAFF
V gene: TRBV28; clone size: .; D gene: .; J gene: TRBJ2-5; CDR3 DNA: TGTGCCAGCAGTTCCCTTAAGGGGGAGAAAGAGACCCAGTACTTC; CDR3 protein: CASSSLKGEKETQYF
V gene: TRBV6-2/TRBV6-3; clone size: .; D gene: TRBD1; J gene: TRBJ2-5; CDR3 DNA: TGTGCCAGCACCGCAGGGGGCCGAGGGACCCAGTACTTC; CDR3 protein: CASTAGGRGTQYF
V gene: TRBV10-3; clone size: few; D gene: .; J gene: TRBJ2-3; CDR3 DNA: TGTGCCATCAGCCCTAGCACAGATACGCAGTATTTT; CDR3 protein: CAISPSTDTQYF
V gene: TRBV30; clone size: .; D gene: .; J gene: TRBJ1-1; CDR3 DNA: TGTGCCTTAACCCAGGGGAACACTGAAGCTTTCTTT; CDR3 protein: CALTQGNTEAFF
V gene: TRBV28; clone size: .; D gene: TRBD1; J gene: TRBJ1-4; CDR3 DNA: TGTGCCAGCAGTACCTTGACAGGGGGCGATGAAAAACTGTTTTTT; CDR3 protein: CASSTLTGGDEKLFF
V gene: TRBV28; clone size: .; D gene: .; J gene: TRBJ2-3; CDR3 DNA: TGTGCCAGCAGTTTAGACGCGGGACGTACGCAGTATTTT; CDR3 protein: CASSLDAGRTQYF
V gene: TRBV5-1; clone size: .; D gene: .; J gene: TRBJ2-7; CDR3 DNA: TGCGCCAGCAGCTTCCGATTAGATAGCTCCTACGAGCAGTACTTC; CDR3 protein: CASSFRLDSSYEQYF
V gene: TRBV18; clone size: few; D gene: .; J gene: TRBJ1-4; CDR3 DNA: TGTGCCAGCTCACCATTCCGGGACGTCCGAGAAAAACTGTTTTTT; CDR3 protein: CASSPFRDVREKLFF
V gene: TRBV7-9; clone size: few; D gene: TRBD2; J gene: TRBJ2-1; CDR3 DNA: TGTGCCACCACGGGACTAGCGCACAATGAGCAGTTCTTC; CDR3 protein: CATTGLAHNEQFF
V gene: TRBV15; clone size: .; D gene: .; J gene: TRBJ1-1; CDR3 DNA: TGTGCCACCAGCAGGGATTATCCCTGGGAAGCTTTCTTT; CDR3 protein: CATSRDYPWEAFF
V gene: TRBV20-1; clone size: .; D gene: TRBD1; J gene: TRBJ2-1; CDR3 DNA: TGCAGTGCAAGGACAGGATGGAATGAGCAGTTCTTC; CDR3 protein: CSARTGWNEQFF
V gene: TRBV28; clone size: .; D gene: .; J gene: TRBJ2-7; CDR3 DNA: TGTGCCACCACCGGGACCGGGTACGAGCAGTACTTC; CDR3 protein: CATTGTGYEQYF
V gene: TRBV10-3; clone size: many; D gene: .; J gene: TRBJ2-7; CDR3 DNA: TGTGCCATCAGTGAATTGGGGCAGGGCTCCTACGAGCAGTACTTC; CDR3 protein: CAISELGQGSYEQYF
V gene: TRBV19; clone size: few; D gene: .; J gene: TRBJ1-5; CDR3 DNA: TGTGCCAGTAGCCCCCTGAGTGGAGTCAATCAGCCCCAGCATTTT; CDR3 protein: CASSPLSGVNQPQHF
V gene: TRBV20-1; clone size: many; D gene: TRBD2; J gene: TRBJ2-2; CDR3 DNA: TGCAGTGCTAGAGTCGGCGGGGGGGCCCGGGAGCTGTTTTTT; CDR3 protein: CSARVGGGARELFF
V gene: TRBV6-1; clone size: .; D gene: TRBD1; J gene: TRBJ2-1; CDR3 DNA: TGTGCCAGCACCCTAGGACAGGGAGCCGCTCAGCAGTTCTTC; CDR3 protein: CASTLGQGAAQQFF
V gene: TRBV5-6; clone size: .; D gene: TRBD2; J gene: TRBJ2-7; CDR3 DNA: TGTGCCAGCAGCTTGGGGCTAGCGGGGACCTCCTACGAGCAGTACTTC; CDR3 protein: CASSLGLAGTSYEQYF
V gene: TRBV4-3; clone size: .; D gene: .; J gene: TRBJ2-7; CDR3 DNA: TGCGCCAGCAGTCCAAACCAATTCTACGAGCAGTACTTC; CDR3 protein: CASSPNQFYEQYF
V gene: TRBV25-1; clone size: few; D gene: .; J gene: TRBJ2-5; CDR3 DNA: TGTGCCAGCAGTGAACGGGGGTGGGGGGAGACCCAGTACTTC; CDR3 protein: CASSERGWGETQYF
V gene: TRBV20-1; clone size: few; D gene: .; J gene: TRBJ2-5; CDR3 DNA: TGCAGTGCTAGAGATGGGACTGGGAAGGGCGTGGAGACCCAGTACTTC; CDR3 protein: CSARDGTGKGVETQYF
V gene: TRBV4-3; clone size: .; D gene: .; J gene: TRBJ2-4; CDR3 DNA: TGCGCCAGCAGCCAAGATCGGGGATCTGACATACACAAAAACATTCAGTACTTC; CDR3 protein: CASSQDRGSDIHKNIQYF
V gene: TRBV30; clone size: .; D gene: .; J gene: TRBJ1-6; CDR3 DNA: TGTGCCTGGACCGGAGGTGTACGTTTCAATTCACCCCTCCACTTT; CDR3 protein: CAWTGGVRFNSPLHF
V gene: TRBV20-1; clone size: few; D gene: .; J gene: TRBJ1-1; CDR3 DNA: TGCAGTGCTAGAGCGGATAATGAAGCTTTCTTT; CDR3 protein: CSARADNEAFF
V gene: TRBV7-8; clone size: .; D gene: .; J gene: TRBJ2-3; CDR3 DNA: TGTGCCAGCAGCTTAAATCCAGCTAGCACAGATACGCAGTATTTT; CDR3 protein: CASSLNPASTDTQYF
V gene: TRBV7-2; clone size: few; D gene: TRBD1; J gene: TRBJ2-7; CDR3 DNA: TGTGCCAGCAGCGTACCCGGGACAGCAGACTACGAGCAGTACTTC; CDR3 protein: CASSVPGTADYEQYF
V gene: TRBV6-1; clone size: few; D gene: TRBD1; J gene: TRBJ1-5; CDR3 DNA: TGTGCCAGCAGAGAGAGGACAGGGGATCAGCCCCAGCATTTT; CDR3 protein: CASRERTGDQPQHF
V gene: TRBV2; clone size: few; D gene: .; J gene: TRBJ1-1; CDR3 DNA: TGTGCCAGCAGAAGGGACGGGAAAAGGGCTTTCTTT; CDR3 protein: CASRRDGKRAFF
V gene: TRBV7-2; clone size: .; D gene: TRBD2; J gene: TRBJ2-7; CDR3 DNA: TGTGCCAGCAGCTACGGAGTAGCGGGCTCCTACGAGCAGTACTTC; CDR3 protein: CASSYGVAGSYEQYF
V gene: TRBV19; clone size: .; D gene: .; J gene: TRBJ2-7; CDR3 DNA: TGTGCCAGTAGTATCGGAACGGGATGGTACTTC; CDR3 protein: CASSIGTGWYF
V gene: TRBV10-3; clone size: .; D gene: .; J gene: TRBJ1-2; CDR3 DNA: TGTGCCATCAGTGAGTCACACCCGCTTACTAACTCTGGCTACACCTTC; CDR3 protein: CAISESHPLTNSGYTF
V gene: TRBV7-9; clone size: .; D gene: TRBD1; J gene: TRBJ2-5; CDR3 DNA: TGTGCCAGCAGCTTAGCGCGACAGGGCCCTTTGGAGACCCAGTACTTC; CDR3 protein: CASSLARQGPLETQYF
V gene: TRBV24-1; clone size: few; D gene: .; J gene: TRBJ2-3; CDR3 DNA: TGTGCCACCAGTGATTTGTTGGTAGATACGCAGTATTTT; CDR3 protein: CATSDLLVDTQYF
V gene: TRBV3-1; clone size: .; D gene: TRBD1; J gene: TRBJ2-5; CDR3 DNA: TGTGCCAGCAGCCAACGGCCGGGACAGGGTAGAGGATCATTGGAGACCCAGTACTTC; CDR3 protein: CASSQRPGQGRGSLETQYF
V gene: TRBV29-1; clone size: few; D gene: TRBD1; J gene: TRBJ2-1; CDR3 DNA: TGCAGCGTTCGGACAGGGGGCGCCAATTGGGCTAGCGGGCACTCCTACAATGAGCAGTTCTTC; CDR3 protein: CSVRTGGANWASGHSYNEQFF
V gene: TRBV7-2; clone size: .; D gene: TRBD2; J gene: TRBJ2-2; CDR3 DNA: TGTGCCAGCAGCTTACTAGCGGGTAGGACCGGGGAGCTGTTTTTT; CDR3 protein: CASSLLAGRTGELFF
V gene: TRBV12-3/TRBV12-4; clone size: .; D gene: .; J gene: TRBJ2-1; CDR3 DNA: TGTGCCAGCAGTTTTTTCCCCGGTGAGCAGTTCTTC; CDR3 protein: CASSFFPGEQFF
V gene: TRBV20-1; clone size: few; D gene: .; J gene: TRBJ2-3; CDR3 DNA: TGCAGTGCTAGAGTGGGGGCGTCTAGCACAGATACGCAGTATTTT; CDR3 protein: CSARVGASSTDTQYF
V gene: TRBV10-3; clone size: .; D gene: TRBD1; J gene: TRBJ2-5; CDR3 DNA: TGTGCCATCAGTGACGGTCAGGGGGCTGGAGAGACCCAGTACTTC; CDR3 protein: CAISDGQGAGETQYF
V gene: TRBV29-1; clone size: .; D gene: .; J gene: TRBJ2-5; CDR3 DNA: TGCAGCGTCGCCTTATCGAGTGCGGAGACCCAGTACTTC; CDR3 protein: CSVALSSAETQYF
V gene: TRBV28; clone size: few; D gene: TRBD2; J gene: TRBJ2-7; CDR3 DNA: TGTGCCAGCAGGGACGGAGCGGGAGGGGATCGGAACGAGCAGTACTTC; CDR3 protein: CASRDGAGGDRNEQYF
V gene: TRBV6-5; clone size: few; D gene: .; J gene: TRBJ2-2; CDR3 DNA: TGTGCCAGCAGTTACGGGGCTGGCACCGGGGAGCTGTTTTTT; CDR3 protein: CASSYGAGTGELFF
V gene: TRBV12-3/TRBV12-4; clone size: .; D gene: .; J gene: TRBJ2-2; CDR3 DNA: TGTGCCAGCAGTTTGTGGGGCCCCCTCACCGGGGAGCTGTTTTTT; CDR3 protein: CASSLWGPLTGELFF